This TCR beta chain came from a study of identical twins (dated by TCRdb to the mid-2010s). In the study overall: To test whether fetal clonotypes persist, this study deep-sequenced TCR alpha and beta repertoires from monozygotic twins, from unrelated adults of various ages, and from cord blood. Replicate twin experiments were performed at different times using different library preparation protocols to rule out contamination. Overall study results and their limits: Because the same donors could not be followed over many years, conclusions were based on cross-sectional statistical analysis. Abundant cord blood beta clonotypes had fewer insertions, young adult naive repertoires showed a similar but weaker trend, and memory repertoires showed no such trend. Zero-insertion analyses could be partly confounded by invariant T cells such as MAIT and iNKT, though diverse VJ usage argued against such confounding for most clonotypes. The excess sharing between twins in beta out-of-frame sequences was weaker because fewer shared sequences reduced the signal-to-noise ratio. Compared with coincidental sharing between unrelated individuals, out-of-frame TCR alpha sequences shared between twins showed an excess of sequences with low generation probability. In monozygotic twins, out-of-frame TCR alpha sharing was systematically underestimated by recombination models, although the models agreed with sharing between unrelated individuals.

The library was generated by 5' RACE. The listed sequencing device is Illumina HiSeq 2000. Template switching added a universal primer binding site, and the final cDNA carried a unique molecular identifier that allowed TCR cDNA molecules to be counted accurately. Specific primers in the conserved constant-segment region were used to synthesize first-strand cDNA for TCR alpha and beta chains. Each cDNA library was double barcoded, with a SMART-Mk sample barcode plus Illumina barcodes, to control for contamination. TruSeq adapter sequences and Illumina sample barcodes were added in two successive PCR steps. Sequencing of the TCR alpha and beta cDNA libraries was done on the Illumina HiSeq platform using custom primers. From the authors' description of their analysis: Raw reads were processed with MiGEC to extract unique molecular identifiers, and MiXCR was used to determine CDR3 positions. Recombination models were inferred per individual with the repgenHMM and IGoR tools using an EM algorithm. Shared clonotypes were analyzed with the tcR package in R, and sharing was normalized by the product of cloneset sizes. To study raw recombination free of thymic and clonal selection effects, out-of-frame nonproductive sequences were analyzed. TCRdb trimmed public reads at Q25 via fastp, called clones via MiXCR and kept in-frame beta chains. Merged by CDR3 protein, the rows form single entries marked with the most common genes and DNA. It is TCRdb's table, rather than the study itself, that gives the V and J calls and clone size. Here the sample has fewer than 250,000 distinct CDR3 sequences; 7.5% occur a single time. The ten largest clones represent about 5.6% of the sample.

This clonotype appeared a few times. Its antigen remains undetermined. No base-level quality is on record; no much larger clone is a single base apart. The CDR3 sequence holds 19 residues, the cysteine and phenylalanine included. Only CDR3 DNA remains: 57 bases, in frame from the first base. At the junction V is shortened by 2 bases and J by 2 bases; bases outside the gene matches: 9. Sequences MNHEY (CDR1) and SVGAGI (CDR2) are obtained from the germline V gene. Only healthy Caucasian donors were included. Three pairs of female monozygotic twins, all aged 18 to 29 years, were included in the twin cohort. CD4+ and CD8+ T cell populations were isolated with positive isolation kits from Invitrogen. Separately, the same data were catalogued under a study of yellow fever vaccine responses in identical twins. That second publication adds: The authors reported that the T cell response to vaccination in identical twins appeared partly convergent and partly personalized. In the study, vaccine-responding T cell clones were precisely tracked in identical twins.

This TCR was recovered from a young woman in good health. The sample consisted of CD8+ T cells sorted from blood. In this chain, TRBV6-5 is recombined with TRBJ2-2; the central 12 bases match TRBD2. The CDR3 here reads CASSYLLELAGGNTGELFF. The DNA sequence reads TGTGCCAGCAGTTACCTTTTGGAACTAGCGGGGGGAAACACCGGGGAGCTGTTTTTT.